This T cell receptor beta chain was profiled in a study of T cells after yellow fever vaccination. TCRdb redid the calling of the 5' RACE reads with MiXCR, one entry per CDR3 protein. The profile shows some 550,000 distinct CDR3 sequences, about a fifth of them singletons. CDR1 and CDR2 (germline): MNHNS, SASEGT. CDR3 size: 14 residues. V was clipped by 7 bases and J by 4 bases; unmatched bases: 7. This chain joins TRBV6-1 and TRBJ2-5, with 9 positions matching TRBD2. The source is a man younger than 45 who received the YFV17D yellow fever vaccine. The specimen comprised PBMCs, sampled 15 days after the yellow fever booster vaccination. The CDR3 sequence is CASTVAGVTETQYF. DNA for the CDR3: TGTGCCAGCACAGTAGCGGGAGTTACAGAGACCCAGTACTTC.